Shown below are 20 T cell receptor beta chains from a single sample sequenced in a study of T cell responses to AZD1222 COVID-19 vaccine. TCRdb's table, derived via immunoSEQ multiplex PCR, lists solely in-frame clones and lacks some. The sample lists 130,000 to 150,000 clones, roughly 89% seen once, with roughly 5.6% in the top ten. Sequencing used peripheral blood, obtained on day 0 of AZD1222 vaccination. These receptors were obtained from an adult in good health.

The chain joins TRBV7-9 to TRBJ1-5; 9 bases line up with TRBD1. CDR3 length: 15 residues. After removal of 4 bases from V and 4 bases from J, the junction contained 5 bases not matched to a gene. The germline gives CDR1 SEHNR, CDR2 FQNEAQ (reference sequence). CDR3: CASSSGTGINQPQHF. In DNA, the CDR3 is TGTGCCAGCAGCTCCGGGACAGGGATAAATCAGCCCCAGCATTTT.

The chain uses TRBV7-2 and TRBJ2-7; either TRBD1 or TRBD2 may fit D (5 bases each). The CDR3 spans 15 residues. V lost 3 bases and J lost 5, with 17 bases in between. Germline CDR1 reads SGHTA; CDR2 reads FQGNSA. The CDR3 loop is CASSFQGTKEDEQYF. CDR3 bases: TGTGCCAGCAGCTTCCAGGGTACCAAGGAGGACGAGCAGTACTTC.

The V call is TRBV13, the J call TRBJ1-1; D not resolved. Germline V gives CDR1 PRHDT, CDR2 FYEKMQ (reference sequence). This CDR3 comprises 13 residues. V gave up 5 bases and J gave up 3 bases, with 10 bases separating them. CDR3 DNA sequence: TGTGCCAGCAGCCTCTCAGGCTACACTGAAGCTTTCTTT. Its translation is CASSLSGYTEAFF.

This clone was found a few times. The chain carries TRBV6-5 and TRBJ1-5; D perhaps matches TRBD1 (5 bases). The germline V gene encodes CDR1 MNHEY and CDR2 SVGAGI. This CDR3 is 14 amino acids long. V gave up 6 bases and J gave up 0 bases, with 9 bases separating them. The chain's CDR3 is CASRGQTSNQPQHF. CDR3 DNA sequence: TGTGCCAGCAGGGGGCAGACTAGCAATCAGCCCCAGCATTTT.

This chain joins TRBV9 and TRBJ1-5; D call uncertain. Trimming removed 8 bases from V and 7 bases from J, with 7 bases in between. Germline-derived CDR1 and CDR2 are SGDLS and YYNGEE. This CDR3 has 10 amino acids. The CDR3 DNA follows: TGTGCCAGGGTGGAGCAGCCCCAGCATTTT. Translating gives CARVEQPQHF.

Only one count was recorded for this clone. The V and J genes are TRBV7-9 and TRBJ2-7; D remains ambiguous. V lost 0 bases to trimming and J lost 1 base, with 7 bases between them. This CDR3 spans 14 amino acids. Per the germline V gene, CDR1 is SEHNR and CDR2 is FQNEAQ (reference sequence). CDR3 in amino acids: CASSLARTSYEQYF. CDR3 DNA sequence: TGTGCCAGCAGCTTAGCTAGGACGTCCTACGAGCAGTACTTC. Together with reference TRBV7-9 and TRBJ2-7, the CDR3 gives the full variable domain: DTGVSQNPRHKITKRGQNVTFRCDPISEHNRLYWYRQTLGQGPEFLTYFQNEAQLEKSRLLSDRFSAERPKGSFSTLEIQRTEQGDSAMYLCASSLARTSYEQYFGPGTRLTVT.

The gene calls are TRBV7-2 and TRBJ2-1, with 9 bases that match TRBD1. Looked up from germline, CDR1 is SGHTA and CDR2 is FQGNSA. V trimming: 5 bases; J trimming: 9 bases; junction bases outside the gene matches: 11. The CDR3 has 15 residues. The CDR3 bases are TGTGCCAGCAGCCCACAGGGGGCGATTCGTGGTGAGCAGTTCTTC. Its translation: CASSPQGAIRGEQFF.

CDR3 DNA sequence: TGTGCCAGCAGTTTACCATCTGTGGGGCAGTTCTTC. Translation gives CASSLPSVGQFF. The V call is TRBV12-3 or TRBV12-4, the J call TRBJ2-1; D remains unclear. Trimming stripped 2 bases from V and 12 bases from J, with 11 bases between. The CDR3 consists of 12 residues.

This clone was seen only a few times. This sequence joins TRBV19 and TRBJ1-5; D call uncertain. CDR3 length equals 16 residues. With 3 bases removed from V and 3 bases from J, the gap between germline ends came to 15 bases. Germline CDR1 and CDR2: LNHDA and SQIVND (reference sequence). The CDR3 is CASSIITASPNQPQHF. CDR3 DNA sequence: TGTGCCAGTAGTATTATCACAGCCTCGCCCAATCAGCCCCAGCATTTT.

This rearrangement joins TRBV16 to TRBJ1-4; the D is unclear. Trimming cost V 1 base and J 6 bases, with 12 bases left between them. There are 15 residues in the CDR3. Germline assignment: CDR1 KGHSY and CDR2 FQNENV. Written as DNA, the CDR3 is TGTGCCAGCAGCCAATTATCCAGGAAGCATGAAAAACTGTTTTTT. This translates into CASSQLSRKHEKLFF.

This chain links TRBV29-1 with TRBJ2-3, with 7 bases aligning to TRBD2. This CDR3 has 18 residues. From germline, CDR1 is SQVTM and CDR2 ANQGSEA. The V gene end was trimmed by 3 bases and the J gene end by 0 bases; junction bases not matched to a gene: 15. The CDR3, as DNA: TGCAGCGTTGAGTTTGTAGCGGGCCCTTCCTTTAGCACAGATACGCAGTATTTT. Its translation is CSVEFVAGPSFSTDTQYF.

The rearrangement links TRBV7-2 to TRBJ1-5, with D unresolved. Germline lookup yields CDR1 SGHTA and CDR2 FQGNSA. The V and J ends lost 5 bases and 3 bases respectively, with 5 bases between them. The CDR3 has 12 residues. CDR3 sequence (DNA): TGTGCCAGCAGCCACGCCAATCAGCCCCAGCATTTT. Encoded protein: CASSHANQPQHF.

This clone has only one observation. The J gene is TRBJ2-5, the V gene TRBV4-1; D may correspond to TRBD1 or TRBD2 (5 bases each). Germline assignment: CDR1 MGHRA and CDR2 YSYEKL. Deletions cut 5 bases from V and 5 bases from J, with 15 bases between. The CDR3 runs to 14 residues. CDR3 loop: CASSFTQGAETQYF. CDR3 DNA sequence: TGCGCCAGCAGCTTCACCCAGGGAGCGGAGACCCAGTACTTC.

The chain links TRBV9 to TRBJ1-6; D is undetermined. V dropped 0 bases and J dropped 10 bases, with 11 bases sitting between them. This CDR3 has 14 amino acids. CDR1 and CDR2 (germline): SGDLS, YYNGEE. In DNA form, the CDR3 reads TGTGCCAGCAGCGTAGCGCGGAGGGAATCACCCCTCCACTTT. The encoded protein is CASSVARRESPLHF.

The V call is TRBV13, the J call TRBJ2-5; 7 bases fit TRBD1. V trimming: 5 bases; J trimming: 6 bases; junction bases outside the gene matches: 9. This CDR3 contains 14 residues. Germline V gene data show CDR1 as PRHDT and CDR2 as FYEKMQ (reference sequence). The CDR3 DNA reads TGTGCCAGCAGCCCCAGACAGGGAGTAAAGACCCAGTACTTC. This codes for CASSPRQGVKTQYF.

The chain couples TRBV19 to TRBJ2-3; D possibly corresponds to TRBD2 (6 bases). This CDR3 has 14 amino acids. The V gene lost 10 bases and the J gene lost 2 bases, with 16 bases spanning the gap. Germline CDR1 and CDR2: LNHDA and SQIVND (reference sequence). The CDR3 here is CATNPGLATDTQYF. CDR3 nucleotide sequence: TGTGCCACCAACCCGGGACTGGCCACAGATACGCAGTATTTT.

The V call is TRBV28, the J call TRBJ1-5; D is possibly TRBD1 (5 bases). In germline, CDR1 is MDHEN, CDR2 SYDVKM. The V end was cut by 6 bases, the J end by 7 bases, with 22 bases between. The CDR3 is 16 amino acids. This chain's CDR3 is CASRPVPDIFKQPQHF. The CDR3 nucleotides are TGTGCCAGCAGACCGGTACCGGACATCTTTAAGCAGCCCCAGCATTTT. Variable domain in full (rest from reference TRBV28 and TRBJ1-5): DVKVTQSSRYLVKRTGEKVFLECVQDMDHENMFWYRQDPGLGLRLIYFSYDVKMKEKGDIPEGYSVSREKKERFSLILESASTNQTSMYLCASRPVPDIFKQPQHFGDGTRLSIL.

This clone was seen only once. The chain uses TRBV6-5 and TRBJ1-5; D remains ambiguous. Germline V CDR1 and CDR2: MNHEY, SVGAGI. Trimming stripped 4 bases from V and 4 bases from J, with 5 bases between. This CDR3 spans 12 amino acids. CDR3 sequence reads: CASSFRNQPQHF. In DNA, the CDR3 is TGTGCCAGCAGTTTCCGAAATCAGCCCCAGCATTTT.

This chain uses TRBV7-9 with TRBJ2-7; 9 nucleotides agree with TRBD1. The V segment lost 5 bases and the J segment 1 base; nucleotides outside the gene matches: 9. There are 16 residues in the CDR3. CDR1 SEHNR and CDR2 FQNEAQ come from the germline V gene (reference sequence). CDR3: CASSPGRGTGSYEQYF. Here the CDR3 DNA reads TGTGCCAGCAGCCCCGGCCGAGGGACAGGGTCCTACGAGCAGTACTTC.

This rearrangement joins TRBV18 to TRBJ1-2, with D maybe TRBD1 (6 bases). Trimming stripped 6 bases from V and 3 bases from J, with 14 bases between. The CDR3 length is 14 residues. CDR1 KGHSH and CDR2 LQKENI come from the germline V gene. In nucleotides, the CDR3 is TGTGCCAGCTCGCTAGAACAGGGTGACTATGGCTACACCTTC. It yields the protein CASSLEQGDYGYTF.